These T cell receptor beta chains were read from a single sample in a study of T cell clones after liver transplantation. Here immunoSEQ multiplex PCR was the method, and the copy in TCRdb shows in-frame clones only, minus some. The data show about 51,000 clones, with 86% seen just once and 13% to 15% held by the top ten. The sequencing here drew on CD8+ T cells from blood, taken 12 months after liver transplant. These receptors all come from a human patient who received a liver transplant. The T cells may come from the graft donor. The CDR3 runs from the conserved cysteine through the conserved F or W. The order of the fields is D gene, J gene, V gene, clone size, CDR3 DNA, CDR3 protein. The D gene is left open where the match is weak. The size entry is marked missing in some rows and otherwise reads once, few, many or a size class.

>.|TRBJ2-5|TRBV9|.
TGTGCCAGCAGCCCCCAGGGGACACCCCAAGAGACCCAGTACTTC
CASSPQGTPQETQYF
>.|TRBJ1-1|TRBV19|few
TGTGCCAGTAGTGATTGGACAGTCGGTGACACTGAAGCTTTCTTT
CASSDWTVGDTEAFF
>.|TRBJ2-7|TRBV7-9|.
TGTGCCAGCAGCCAGGGGATCAGGGTGGGTCCCGGAGGGCAGTACTTC
CASSQGIRVGPGGQYF
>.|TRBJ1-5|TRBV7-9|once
TGTGCCAGCAGCCAGGACAGTGAAGTTCATTTT
CASSQDSEVHF
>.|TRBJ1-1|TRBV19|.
TGTGCCGGGTCGAAGGAATTAGACACTGAAGCTTTCTTT
CAGSKELDTEAFF
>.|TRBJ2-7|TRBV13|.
TGTGCCAGCAGCTTAGGGGGCGGTGGGCGGGAGCAGTACTTC
CASSLGGGGREQYF
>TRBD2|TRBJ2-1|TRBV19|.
TGTGCCAGTAGTATACTAGCGGGAGCCAATAATGAGCAGTTCTTC
CASSILAGANNEQFF
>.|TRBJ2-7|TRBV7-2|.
TGTGCCAGCAGCTCCTTATCCCACTACGAGCAGTACTTC
CASSSLSHYEQYF
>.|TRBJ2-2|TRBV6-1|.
TGTGCCAGCAGGGTACTTACCGGGGAGCTGTTTTTT
CASRVLTGELFF
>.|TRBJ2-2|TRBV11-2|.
TGTGCCAGCAGCTTACTAAGACCCGCGAACACCGGGGAGCTGTTTTTT
CASSLLRPANTGELFF
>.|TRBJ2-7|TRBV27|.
TGTGCCAGCAGTTCACAGGTTATCTCCTACGAGCAGTACTTC
CASSSQVISYEQYF
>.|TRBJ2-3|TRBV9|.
TGTGCCAGCACCCCCGGGGGGCGGACAGATACGCAGTATTTT
CASTPGGRTDTQYF
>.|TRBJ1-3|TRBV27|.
TGTGCCAGCAGTTTATCGGGGGGGGCTGGAAACACCATATATTTT
CASSLSGGAGNTIYF
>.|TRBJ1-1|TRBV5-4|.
TGTGCCAGCAGCTGGGGGGCCACGGGGAACACTGAAGCTTTCTTT
CASSWGATGNTEAFF
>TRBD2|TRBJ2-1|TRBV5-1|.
TGCGCCAGCAGCCTACTAGCGGGAGGTTCCTACAATGAGCAGTTCTTC
CASSLLAGGSYNEQFF
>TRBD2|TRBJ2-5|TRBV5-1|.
TGCGCCAGCAGTAATCAACTAGCGGGAGTGAGGGAGACCCAGTACTTC
CASSNQLAGVRETQYF
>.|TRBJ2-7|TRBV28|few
TGTGCCAGCACTGTTACGATTCAGGGATCCAACGAGCAGTACTTC
CASTVTIQGSNEQYF
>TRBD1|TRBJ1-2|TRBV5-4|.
TGTGCCAGCAGCTGGGGACAGGGGGCATACTATGGCTACACCTTC
CASSWGQGAYYGYTF